The TCR beta chain described here comes from a study of blood T cells in healthy people across ages (dated by TCRdb to 2013 to 2016). A note on the overall study: Template switching captured roughly one uniquely barcoded TCR beta cDNA molecule per two T cells in model experiments. The donors were divided into four age groups: young (average around 17 years), middle-aged (about 40), aged (about 60) and long-lived (nearly 85). Using deep sequencing normalized with unique cDNA molecular identifiers, the study measured how TCR beta repertoire diversity changes with age. To avoid experimental bias, donors of different ages were distributed randomly across sequencing lanes. Using the same blood draw, the study looked at two additional independent replicas of 1 million unique cDNA reads for two donors, one aged 18 to 29 and the other aged 80 or older.

Receptor libraries were prepared by 5' RACE. Sequencing used an Illumina HiSeq 2500. A second roughly 6 to 12 cycle PCR used a sample-barcoded 5' primer and a J-beta primer mix. Each TCR beta cDNA molecule received a unique molecular identifier from a template-switch 5' adaptor carrying 12 random nucleotides. Each sample yielded at least 2.5 million CDR3-containing paired-end reads. The Mint cDNA synthesis kit, primed by a TRBC-specific oligonucleotide, was used to synthesize first-strand cDNA from all RNA. Following uracil-DNA glycosylase treatment, all cDNA underwent a first 18-cycle PCR with the universal primers M1SS and BC2_uni_R. The original pipeline was this. For normalization, 1 million high-quality reads, each with a distinct molecular identifier, were randomly selected from each sample. Instead of being binned into consensus sequences, reads that shared molecular identifiers were thrown out. MiTCR, set to a Q25 quality threshold and the strictest error-elimination algorithm, was used for CDR3 identification, clonotype clustering and error correction. A nonparametric unseen species model using Euler transformation provided a lower-bound estimate of total TCR beta diversity. The public reads were reanalyzed by TCRdb: fastp trimming at Q25, MiXCR alignment, in-frame beta chains only. Rows matching on CDR3 protein sequence are summarized as one entry with the most common DNA and genes. The V and J calls, along with clone size, are taken from TCRdb and not from the paper's own processing. The sample table holds 700,000 to 850,000 distinct CDR3 sequences, of which under 40% were seen once. The leading ten clones occupy around 13% of the sample.

CDR1 is given as SEHNR and CDR2 as FQNEAQ, both from the germline V gene (reference sequence). The CDR3 runs 12 amino acids, cysteine and phenylalanine included. Kept here is only the CDR3 DNA, which spans 36 bases and is read in frame from base 1. Systemically healthy Caucasian individuals from Russia, around 39 in total and aged about 6 to 90 years, were included as donors. About 10 milliliters of peripheral blood were collected from each donor into EDTA-treated Vacutainer tubes. Ficoll-Paque density-gradient centrifugation was used to isolate PBMCs, with at least 6 million obtained per sample. Trizol reagent was used to extract total RNA from PBMCs, with at least 5.5 micrograms per sample. The percentages of naive CD45RAhigh/CD27high T cells were determined by flow cytometry on a PBMC aliquot from every donor. Points on this clonotype: Its antigen remains unidentified. It may be a read error: a sequence one base away is much more abundant.

Overall results and qualifications from the work: The CMV infection status of donors was not known, potentially confounding age-related changes in expanded clonotypes. The percentage of naive T cells measured by flow cytometry correlated strongly with observed TCR beta diversity. Because profiling used bulk unsorted PBMCs, naive and antigen-experienced compartments could not be compared conclusively. Estimates of total diversity based on one million sequenced T cells were considered lower bounds and underestimates. Observed TCR beta diversity per million T cells fell roughly linearly with age, and a significant reduction was already apparent by age around 40. The long-lived group showed more naive CD4+ T cells, fewer expanded clones and increased TCR diversity than the aged group, suggesting age selection.

Sequencing input: blood. This receptor was obtained from a man between 18 and 35 years old in good health. This receptor chain uses TRBV7-9 and TRBJ2-1; no D segment can be confidently identified. The CDR3 reads CTSSRPYNEQFF. Read as DNA, the sequence is TGTACCAGCAGCCGACCATACAATGAGCAGTTCTTC.